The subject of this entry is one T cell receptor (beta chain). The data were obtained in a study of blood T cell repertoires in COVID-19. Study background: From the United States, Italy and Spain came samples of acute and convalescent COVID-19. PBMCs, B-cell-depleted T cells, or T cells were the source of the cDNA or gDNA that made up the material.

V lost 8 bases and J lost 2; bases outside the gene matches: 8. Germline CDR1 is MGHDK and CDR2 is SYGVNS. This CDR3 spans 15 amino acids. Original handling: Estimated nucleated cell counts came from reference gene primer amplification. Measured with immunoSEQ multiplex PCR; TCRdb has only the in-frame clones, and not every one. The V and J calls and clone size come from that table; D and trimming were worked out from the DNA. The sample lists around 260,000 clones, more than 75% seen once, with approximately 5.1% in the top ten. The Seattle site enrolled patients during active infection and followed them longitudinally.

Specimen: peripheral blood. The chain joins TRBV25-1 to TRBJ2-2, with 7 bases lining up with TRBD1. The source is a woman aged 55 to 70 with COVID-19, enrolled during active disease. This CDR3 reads CASPAGTANTGELFF. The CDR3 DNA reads TGTGCCAGCCCGGCTGGGACAGCAAACACCGGGGAGCTGTTTTTT.